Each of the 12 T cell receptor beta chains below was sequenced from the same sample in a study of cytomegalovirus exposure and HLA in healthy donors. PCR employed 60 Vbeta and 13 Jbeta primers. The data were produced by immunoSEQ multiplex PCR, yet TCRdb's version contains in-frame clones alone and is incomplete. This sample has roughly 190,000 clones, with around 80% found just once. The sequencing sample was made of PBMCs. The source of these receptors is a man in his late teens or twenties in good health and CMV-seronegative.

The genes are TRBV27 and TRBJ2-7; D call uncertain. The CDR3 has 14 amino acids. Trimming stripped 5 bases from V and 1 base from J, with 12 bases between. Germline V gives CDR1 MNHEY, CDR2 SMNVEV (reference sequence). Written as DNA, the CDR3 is TGTGCCAGCAGTCCAGAGGTATCGTCCTACGAGCAGTACTTC. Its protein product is CASSPEVSSYEQYF.

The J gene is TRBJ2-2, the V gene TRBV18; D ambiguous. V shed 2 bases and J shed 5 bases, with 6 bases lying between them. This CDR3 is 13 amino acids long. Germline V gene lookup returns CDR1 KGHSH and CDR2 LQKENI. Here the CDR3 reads CASSPRDTGELFF. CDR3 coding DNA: TGTGCCAGCTCACCAAGAGATACCGGGGAGCTGTTTTTT.

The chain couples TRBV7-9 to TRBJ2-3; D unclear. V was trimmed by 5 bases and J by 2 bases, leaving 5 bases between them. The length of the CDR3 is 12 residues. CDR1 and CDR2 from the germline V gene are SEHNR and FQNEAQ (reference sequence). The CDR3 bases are TGTGCCAGCAGCCTTTCCACAGATACGCAGTATTTT. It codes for CASSLSTDTQYF.

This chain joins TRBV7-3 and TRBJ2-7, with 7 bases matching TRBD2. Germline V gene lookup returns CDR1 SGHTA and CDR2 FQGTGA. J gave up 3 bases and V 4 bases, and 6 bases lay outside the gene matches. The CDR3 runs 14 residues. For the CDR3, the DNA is TGTGCCAGCAGCTCCTTTGGCGGGAGCTACGAGCAGTACTTC. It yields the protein CASSSFGGSYEQYF. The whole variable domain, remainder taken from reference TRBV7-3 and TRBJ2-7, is GAGVSQTPSNKVTEKGKYVELRCDPISGHTALYWYRQSLGQGPEFLIYFQGTGAADDSGLPNDRFFAVRPEGSVSTLKIQRTERGDSAVYLCASSSFGGSYEQYFGPGTRLTVT.

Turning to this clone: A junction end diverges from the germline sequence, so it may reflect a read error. The CDR3 here is CSSSRTSGVSSYEQYF. The DNA for the CDR3 is TGTTCCAGCAGCCGGACTAGCGGGGTAAGCTCCTACGAGCAGTACTTC. V and J are TRBV7-9 and TRBJ2-7; 12 bases fit TRBD2. The CDR3 totals 16 residues. In germline, CDR1 is SEHNR, CDR2 FQNEAQ (reference sequence).

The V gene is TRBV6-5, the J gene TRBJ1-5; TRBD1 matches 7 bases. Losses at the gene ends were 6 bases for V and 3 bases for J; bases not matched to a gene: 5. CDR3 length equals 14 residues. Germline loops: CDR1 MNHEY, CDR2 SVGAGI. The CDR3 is CASSRTGFNQPQHF. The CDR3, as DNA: TGTGCCAGCAGCCGGACAGGCTTCAATCAGCCCCAGCATTTT.

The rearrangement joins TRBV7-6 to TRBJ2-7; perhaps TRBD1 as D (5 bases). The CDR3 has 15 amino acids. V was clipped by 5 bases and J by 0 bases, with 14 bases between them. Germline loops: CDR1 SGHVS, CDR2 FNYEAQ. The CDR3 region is CASSTLTDSSYEQYF. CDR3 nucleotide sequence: TGTGCCAGCAGCACACTAACCGACAGCTCCTACGAGCAGTACTTC. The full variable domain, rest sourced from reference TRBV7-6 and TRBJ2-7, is GAGVSQSPRYKVTKRGQDVALRCDPISGHVSLYWYRQALGQGPEFLTYFNYEAQQDKSGLPNDRFSAERPEGSISTLTIQRTEQRDSAMYRCASSTLTDSSYEQYFGPGTRLTVT.

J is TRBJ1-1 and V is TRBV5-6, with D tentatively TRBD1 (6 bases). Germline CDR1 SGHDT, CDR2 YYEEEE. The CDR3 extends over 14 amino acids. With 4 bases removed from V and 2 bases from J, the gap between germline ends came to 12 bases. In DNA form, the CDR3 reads TGTGCCAGCAGCGAGATCAGGGGAAACACTGAAGCTTTCTTT. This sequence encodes CASSEIRGNTEAFF.

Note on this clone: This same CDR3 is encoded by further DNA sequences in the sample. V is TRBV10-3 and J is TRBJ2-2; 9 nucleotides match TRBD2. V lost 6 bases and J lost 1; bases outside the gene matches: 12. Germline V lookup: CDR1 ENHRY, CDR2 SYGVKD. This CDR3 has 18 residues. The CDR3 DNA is TGTGCCATCAGCGCCTTCTCGGTTAGCGGGGGGAACACCGGGGAGCTGTTTTTT. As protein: CAISAFSVSGGNTGELFF.

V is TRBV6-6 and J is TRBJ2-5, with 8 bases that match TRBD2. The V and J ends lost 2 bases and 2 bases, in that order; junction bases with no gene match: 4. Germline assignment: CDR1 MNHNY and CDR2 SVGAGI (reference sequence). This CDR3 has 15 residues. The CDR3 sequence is CASSYREGHQETQYF. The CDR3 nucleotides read TGTGCCAGCAGTTACCGGGAGGGGCATCAAGAGACCCAGTACTTC.

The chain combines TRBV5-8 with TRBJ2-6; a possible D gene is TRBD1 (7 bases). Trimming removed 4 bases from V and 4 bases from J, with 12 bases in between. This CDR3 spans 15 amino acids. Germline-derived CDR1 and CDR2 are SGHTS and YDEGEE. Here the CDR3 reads CASSAGQRGANVLTF. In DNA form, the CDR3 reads TGTGCCAGCAGCGCGGGACAGAGGGGGGCCAACGTCCTGACTTTC.

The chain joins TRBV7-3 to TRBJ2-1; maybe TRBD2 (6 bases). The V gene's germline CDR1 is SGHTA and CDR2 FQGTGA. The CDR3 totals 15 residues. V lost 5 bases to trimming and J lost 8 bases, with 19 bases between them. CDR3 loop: CASSETMTRSDEQFF. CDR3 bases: TGTGCCAGCAGCGAGACCATGACTAGATCCGATGAGCAGTTCTTC. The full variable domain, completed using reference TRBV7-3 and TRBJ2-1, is GAGVSQTPSNKVTEKGKYVELRCDPISGHTALYWYRQSLGQGPEFLIYFQGTGAADDSGLPNDRFFAVRPEGSVSTLKIQRTERGDSAVYLCASSETMTRSDEQFFGPGTRLTVL.